Sequencing of this T cell receptor beta chain was carried out in a study of human T cells and chemical hapten exposure. Study at large: Throughout the approximately 24-week study, diphenylcyclopropenone was applied weekly to the patients' scalps. The variation in per-sample TCR yields arose mainly from small differences in pooled library volumes.

TCRdb ran MiXCR on the RACE reads and lists one entry per CDR3 protein. The data show roughly 60,000 distinct CDR3 sequences, roughly 12% seen once. Time point meaning: patch test 3, about 24 weeks after DPC sensitization. The sample's treatment: therapeutic diphenylcyclopropenone sensitization with weekly scalp DPC. This CDR3 has 16 residues. Germline CDR1 is SGHRS and CDR2 is YFSETQ. The trim removed 2 bases at V and 6 bases at J, leaving 7 bases unmatched. This sequence joins TRBV5-1 and TRBJ2-3, with 12 bases matching TRBD2. This TCR derives from a man between 25 and 39 years old with alopecia areata. Some clones in this sample may be carry-over from other donors' samples. Material: whole blood, obtained in connection with sensitization to the hapten diphenylcyclopropenone (DPC). CDR3 coding DNA: TGCGCCAGCAGCTTAGGGACTAGCGGGTTAGTCGATACGCAGTATTTT. Its translation is CASSLGTSGLVDTQYF.